This T cell receptor (beta chain) stems from a study of shared clonotypes between healthy human individuals. Across the study: Plates per donor: three CD4 naive, three CD4 memory, two CD8 naive, one CD8 memory. Study-wide findings and caveats: Estimated richness was generally greater in naive than memory subsets.

To note about this clone: Its antigen remains unidentified.

The CDR3 runs 13 residues. Germline V gene sequence: CDR1 SGHNT, CDR2 YENEEA. Losses at the gene ends were 4 bases for V and 8 bases for J; bases not matched to a gene: 6. TCRdb's copy holds only in-frame clones and misses some; the assay was immunoSEQ multiplex PCR. The sample gives about 2.3 million clones, approximately 95% of which show up once; roughly 0.36% is in the top ten. Sequencing input: naive CD4+ T cells from PBMCs. Subset denoted: CD45RA+ positively selected. The clonotype comes from a man aged 18 to 29 in good health. Some clones in this sample may be carry-over from other donors' samples. This rearrangement joins TRBV11-3 to TRBJ2-3; 7 nucleotides agree with TRBD2. This CDR3 reads CASSSARTSTQYF. The DNA of the CDR3 is TGTGCCAGCAGCTCGGCCCGGACTAGTACGCAGTATTTT.